A single sample is the source of the 7 T cell receptor beta chains below, sequenced in a study of T cells in pancreatic ductal adenocarcinoma. No neoadjuvant therapy was given to the selected pancreatic ductal adenocarcinoma patients before their surgery. Method: immunoSEQ multiplex PCR; TCRdb's copy keeps in-frame clones and lacks some. The table has 4,800 or so clones, around four fifths seen once. The specimen sequenced was pancreatic tumor tissue. Source of these receptors: a human donor with pancreatic ductal adenocarcinoma. The donor label of this sample is uncertain.

The chain recombines TRBV5-1 with TRBJ1-1; 12 bases are shared with TRBD1. Losses at the gene ends were 0 bases for V and 0 bases for J; bases not matched to a gene: 12. This CDR3 comprises 20 residues. Germline V gene data show CDR1 as SGHRS and CDR2 as YFSETQ. The CDR3 loop is CASSLARDRGLNFMNTEAFF. The DNA for the CDR3 is TGCGCCAGCAGCTTGGCCAGGGACAGGGGGCTAAACTTCATGAACACTGAAGCTTTCTTT.

This clone was detected once. The chain combines TRBV7-8 with TRBJ2-5, with D tentatively TRBD2 (7 bases). V shed 5 bases and J shed 4 bases, with 29 bases lying between them. This CDR3 is built from 19 residues. Per germline, CDR1 SGHVS and CDR2 FQNEAQ. The CDR3 reads CASSRTFNLWRGPGETQYF. DNA of the CDR3: TGTGCCAGCAGCCGAACCTTCAATTTATGGCGGGGGCCGGGAGAGACCCAGTACTTC.

The rearrangement links TRBV5-1 to TRBJ2-7, with D tentatively TRBD2 (5 bases). The length of the CDR3 is 15 residues. The V gene's germline CDR1 is SGHRS and CDR2 YFSETQ. The V gene lost 3 bases and the J gene lost 6 bases, with 19 bases spanning the gap. Here the CDR3 reads CASSSRADASGEQYF. CDR3 nucleotides: TGCGCCAGCAGCTCGAGAGCGGACGCCTCCGGCGAGCAGTACTTC.

The chain has TRBV28 and TRBJ2-7; no reliable D call. Germline CDR1 and CDR2: MDHEN and SYDVKM. The CDR3 spans 15 residues. V was pared by 6 bases and J by 3 bases, with 18 bases between. This CDR3 is CASSPQATTFYEQYF. The CDR3 DNA follows: TGTGCCAGCAGCCCCCAGGCAACCACGTTCTACGAGCAGTACTTC. The entire variable domain, with the rest obtained from reference TRBV28 and TRBJ2-7, is as follows: DVKVTQSSRYLVKRTGEKVFLECVQDMDHENMFWYRQDPGLGLRLIYFSYDVKMKEKGDIPEGYSVSREKKERFSLILESASTNQTSMYLCASSPQATTFYEQYFGPGTRLTVT.

The V and J genes are TRBV7-2 and TRBJ2-7, with 10 bases lining up with TRBD2. V was pared by 5 bases and J by 2 bases, with 3 bases of the junction left unmatched. Germline values: CDR1 SGHTA, CDR2 FQGNSA. The CDR3 sequence is 14 residues long. CDR3 sequence: CASSLLAGAYEQYF. As DNA, the CDR3 is TGTGCCAGCAGCCTTCTAGCGGGAGCCTACGAGCAGTACTTC.

The rearrangement joins TRBV5-1 to TRBJ1-2, with TRBD1 as a possible D gene (6 bases). V was pared by 0 bases and J by 4 bases, with 13 bases between. The CDR3 loop spans 15 amino acids. Germline V lookup: CDR1 SGHRS, CDR2 YFSETQ. CDR3 protein: CASSLGQGNFYGYTF. The DNA of the CDR3 is TGCGCCAGCAGCTTGGGGCAGGGGAACTTCTATGGCTACACCTTC.

The CDR3 sequence: CASSVVVGANTGELFF. In DNA form, the CDR3 reads TGTGCCAGCAGCGTAGTTGTGGGCGCGAACACCGGGGAGCTGTTTTTT. V is TRBV9 and J is TRBJ2-2; D gene uncertain. The CDR3 has 16 residues. V dropped 0 bases and J dropped 0 bases, with 9 bases sitting between them. In germline, CDR1 is SGDLS, CDR2 YYNGEE.